This TCR beta chain was sequenced in a study of monozygotic twins with inflammatory bowel disease. In regard to this clonotype: Its cognate antigen is unknown.

TCR libraries were prepared from around 3,500 ng total RNA each. TCRdb re-called the 5' RACE reads, yielding one record per CDR3 amino acid sequence without DNA. This sample's table has around 400,000 distinct CDR3 sequences. For every donor, one blood sample of approximately 2.6 ml was drawn. General study points: There was no way to distinguish the different T cell subtypes. Added variability in patient repertoires may stem from differing immunosuppressive treatments.

This CDR3 comprises 12 residues. Per germline, CDR1 DFQATT and CDR2 SNEGSKA (reference sequence). The source of this sequence is a human donor with ulcerative colitis or Crohn's disease, or a healthy co-twin of an affected twin (not recorded which). This chain joins TRBV20-1 and TRBJ2-4; without DNA, the TCRdb call of TRBD1 cannot be checked. Sequencing input: blood. The CDR3 here is CSARTPRNIQYF.